Shown below are 24 T cell receptor beta chains from a single sample sequenced in a study of T cell clones after liver transplantation. Here immunoSEQ multiplex PCR was the method, and the copy in TCRdb shows in-frame clones only, minus some. This sample has under 85,000 clones, with about 80% found just once. The specimen comprised CD4+ T cells from blood, sampled 12 months after liver transplant. The receptors here all came from a human patient who received a liver transplant. Some T cells may be transferred from the graft donor.

This chain links TRBV9 with TRBJ2-1; the D gene could be TRBD1 or TRBD2 (5 bases each). V lost 2 bases, J lost 7 bases, and 16 bases lay in between. The CDR3 totals 15 residues. CDR1 SGDLS and CDR2 YYNGEE come from the germline V gene. The CDR3, as DNA: TGTGCCAGCAGCGTGGGCCGGCAGGGCGGGAATGAGCAGTTCTTC. This sequence encodes CASSVGRQGGNEQFF.

The V and J genes are TRBV4-1 and TRBJ1-3; D might be TRBD1 (5 bases). The CDR3 spans 16 residues. Germline CDR1 is MGHRA and CDR2 is YSYEKL. V gave up 3 bases and J gave up 0 bases, with 12 bases separating them. Written as DNA, the CDR3 is TGCGCCAGCAGCCAGGGGATAGACAGCTCTGGAAACACCATATATTTT. It specifies CASSQGIDSSGNTIYF.

This clone came up a few times. The chain carries TRBV19 and TRBJ1-5; 7 nucleotides agree with TRBD1. The CDR3 loop spans 15 amino acids. The germline V gene encodes CDR1 LNHDA and CDR2 SQIVND (reference sequence). Trimming removed 3 bases from V and 11 bases from J; junction bases left unmatched: 13. The CDR3 DNA sequence: TGTGCCAGTAGTATTGGTGGGACAGTACCTATGGCCCAGCATTTT. It translates to CASSIGGTVPMAQHF.

CDR3 coding DNA: TGCGCCAGCAGCCAAGATCTTGGGGTGGAACACAACGAGCAGTACTTC. Amino acids: CASSQDLGVEHNEQYF. This chain uses TRBV4-3 with TRBJ2-7; D not resolved. The germline CDR1 and CDR2 sequences are LGHNA and YSLEER. V lost 0 bases and J 5 bases, leaving 17 bases between the germline ends. The CDR3 is 16 amino acids.

J is TRBJ1-3 and V is TRBV27; D gene unclear. There are 13 residues in the CDR3. Germline V CDR1 and CDR2: MNHEY, SMNVEV (reference sequence). V dropped 3 bases and J dropped 4 bases, with 7 bases sitting between them. The CDR3 DNA reads TGTGCCAGCAGTTTGGGAGCAGGAAACACCATATATTTT. Residues: CASSLGAGNTIYF.

The J gene is TRBJ1-1, the V gene TRBV29-1; perhaps TRBD1 as D (6 bases). Trimming shortened V by 7 bases and J by 4 bases, and 19 bases separated the two germline ends. Germline V gene data show CDR1 as SQVTM and CDR2 as ANQGSEA. The CDR3 is 14 residues long. The chain's CDR3 is CSGSVTGRVTEAFF. CDR3 nucleotide sequence: TGCAGCGGTAGCGTAACAGGGAGGGTCACTGAAGCTTTCTTT.

Here the CDR3 reads CASSFNGGGPNTEAFF. Written as DNA, the CDR3 is TGCGCCAGCAGCTTTAATGGGGGCGGACCGAACACTGAAGCTTTCTTT. The chain combines TRBV5-1 with TRBJ1-1; perhaps TRBD1 as D (6 bases). Trimming took 2 bases from V and 1 from J, leaving 15 bases between them. The CDR3 sequence is 16 residues long. Germline V gives CDR1 SGHRS, CDR2 YFSETQ.

The J gene is TRBJ2-2, the V gene TRBV4-3; unclear D gene. Between the trimmed V and J ends, which lost 0 bases and 6 bases, there was a span of 8 bases. The CDR3 loop spans 14 amino acids. CDR1 and CDR2 (germline): LGHNA, YSLEER. The CDR3, as DNA: TGCGCCAGCAGCCAAGAGCCTTCCTCCGGGGAGCTGTTTTTT. It specifies CASSQEPSSGELFF.

The CDR3, as DNA: TGTGCCAGCAGTCGAGGGACCTTCATGGGCTACACCTTC. This codes for CASSRGTFMGYTF. The V call is TRBV6-1, the J call TRBJ1-2; a possible D gene is TRBD1 (5 bases). CDR3 size: 13 residues. CDR1 and CDR2 from the germline V gene are MNHNS and SASEGT. Deletions cut 5 bases from V and 8 bases from J, with 15 bases between.

The gene calls are TRBV28 and TRBJ2-4; D is perhaps TRBD2 (6 bases). Trimming stripped 6 bases from V and 1 base from J, with 13 bases between. Germline V CDR1 and CDR2: MDHEN, SYDVKM. This CDR3 is 15 amino acids long. DNA for the CDR3: TGTGCCAGCAGCCCTAGGGGAGGTGCCAAAAACATTCAGTACTTC. It translates to CASSPRGGAKNIQYF.

This clone was seen a few times. This chain links TRBV5-1 with TRBJ2-2; D perhaps matches TRBD2 (6 bases). The V gene lost 2 bases and the J gene lost 6 bases, with 17 bases spanning the gap. Germline V lookup: CDR1 SGHRS, CDR2 YFSETQ. The CDR3 sequence is 16 residues long. The CDR3 loop reads CASSFVSRGLAGELFF. DNA for the CDR3: TGCGCCAGCAGCTTCGTTAGCCGGGGGTTAGCCGGGGAGCTGTTTTTT.

This chain uses TRBV11-2 with TRBJ2-1; 8 positions match TRBD2. Germline V gives CDR1 SGHAT, CDR2 FQNNGV. Unmatched junction bases numbered 17, after V lost 2 bases and J lost 8 bases. The CDR3 is 18 amino acids. CDR3 sequence: CASSLSIGVAGSMYEQFF. The CDR3 region has the DNA TGTGCCAGCAGCTTATCAATCGGGGTAGCGGGGTCCATGTATGAGCAGTTCTTC.

The CDR3 region is CASSNDRTGELFF. CDR3 nucleotide sequence: TGTGCCAGCAGCAACGACAGAACCGGGGAGCTGTTTTTT. This chain uses TRBV7-2 with TRBJ2-2; tentative D call: TRBD1 (5 bases). Trimming removed 5 bases at V and 5 bases at J, with 9 bases between. The CDR3 contains 13 residues. Germline V gene data show CDR1 as SGHTA and CDR2 as FQGNSA.

The gene calls are TRBV18 and TRBJ2-6; D remains unclear. V lost 5 bases to trimming and J lost 0 bases, with 14 bases between them. From germline, CDR1 is KGHSH and CDR2 LQKENI. The CDR3 loop spans 17 amino acids. This CDR3 reads CASSTMEAPSGANVLTF. CDR3 DNA: TGTGCCAGCTCAACCATGGAAGCTCCCTCTGGGGCCAACGTCCTGACTTTC.

V gene TRBV18 combines with J gene TRBJ2-2; D may be TRBD1 or TRBD2 (6 bases each). The V gene's germline CDR1 is KGHSH and CDR2 LQKENI. The CDR3 has 14 residues. V was pared by 10 bases and J by 5 bases, with 17 bases between. The CDR3 region is CATSWRGRTGELFF. The CDR3 bases are TGTGCCACCTCCTGGAGGGGGAGAACCGGGGAGCTGTTTTTT.

This rearrangement joins TRBV4-3 to TRBJ2-3; 9 nucleotides align to TRBD2. Germline CDR1 and CDR2: LGHNA and YSLEER. J lost 3 bases, V lost 3 bases, and 19 bases had no gene match. CDR3 length equals 20 residues. The CDR3 loop reads CASSQRPGVAGDGGTDTQYF. The CDR3 DNA follows: TGCGCCAGCAGCCAGCGCCCGGGGGTAGCGGGAGATGGGGGGACAGATACGCAGTATTTT.

This clone showed up just once. The V gene is TRBV10-3, the J gene TRBJ1-1; D is undetermined. The CDR3 contains 14 residues. Germline-derived CDR1 and CDR2 are ENHRY and SYGVKD. V was clipped by 4 bases and J by 2 bases, with 11 bases between them. The chain's CDR3 is CAISAKGGNTEAFF. The CDR3 DNA is TGTGCCATCAGTGCTAAGGGTGGCAACACTGAAGCTTTCTTT.

CDR3 sequence: CASSPGLAEQETQYF. CDR3 DNA sequence: TGTGCCAGCTCACCGGGACTAGCGGAACAAGAGACCCAGTACTTC. The rearrangement joins TRBV18 to TRBJ2-5, with 11 bases aligning to TRBD2. The germline gives CDR1 KGHSH, CDR2 LQKENI. Trimming at V came to 3 bases and at J to 2 bases, leaving 2 bases not matched to a gene. The CDR3 has 15 amino acids.

The DNA for the CDR3 is TGTGCCAGCAGGACAGGGGGCAAAGGCTACACCTTC. Encoded protein: CASRTGGKGYTF. The rearrangement uses TRBV6-5 and TRBJ1-2, with 10 positions matching TRBD1. The CDR3 sequence is 12 residues long. V gave up 6 bases and J gave up 8 bases; unmatched junction bases: 3. In germline, CDR1 is MNHEY, CDR2 SVGAGI.

The rearrangement joins TRBV19 to TRBJ2-1; 9 nucleotides align to TRBD2. In germline, CDR1 is LNHDA, CDR2 SQIVND (reference sequence). Losses at the gene ends were 6 bases for V and 5 bases for J; bases not matched to a gene: 17. The CDR3 has 18 amino acids. The CDR3 DNA is TGTGCCAGTAGCCCCCTCCCGCGTTCTAGCGGGACCCACAATGAGCAGTTCTTC. This encodes CASSPLPRSSGTHNEQFF.

V gene TRBV5-1 combines with J gene TRBJ1-1; no firm D call. There are 15 residues in the CDR3. The germline gives CDR1 SGHRS, CDR2 YFSETQ. The V gene lost 0 bases and the J gene lost 0 bases, with 9 bases spanning the gap. The CDR3 here is CASSLVRNMNTEAFF. The CDR3 DNA reads TGCGCCAGCAGCTTGGTCCGGAATATGAACACTGAAGCTTTCTTT. The full variable domain, completed using reference TRBV5-1 and TRBJ1-1, is KAGVTQTPRYLIKTRGQQVTLSCSPISGHRSVSWYQQTPGQGLQFLFEYFSETQRNKGNFPGRFSGRQFSNSRSEMNVSTLELGDSALYLCASSLVRNMNTEAFFGQGTRLTVV.

This clone was seen a handful of times. The V and J genes are TRBV25-1 and TRBJ1-3; D gene uncertain. Trimming left V 8 bases short and J 2 bases short, with 13 bases between. CDR1 is MGHDK and CDR2 is SYGVNS in the germline V gene. CDR3 length equals 14 residues. In DNA form, the CDR3 reads TGTGCCAGCCGAACGGAATACGCTGGAAACACCATATATTTT. Translation gives CASRTEYAGNTIYF. The full variable domain, its missing parts supplied by reference TRBV25-1 and TRBJ1-3, is EADIYQTPRYLVIGTGKKITLECSQTMGHDKMYWYQQDPGMELHLIHYSYGVNSTEKGDLSSESTVSRIRTEHFPLTLESARPSHTSQYLCASRTEYAGNTIYFGEGSWLTVV.

The sample holds a few counts of this clone. The chain has TRBV18 and TRBJ2-7, with 9 bases lining up with TRBD1. The CDR3 is 17 residues long. Trimming cost V 1 base and J 0 bases; bases outside gene matches: 7. CDR1 is KGHSH and CDR2 is LQKENI in the germline V gene. Here the CDR3 DNA reads TGTGCCAGCTCACCACGGGCCGGACAGGGGCTCTCCTACGAGCAGTACTTC. Residues: CASSPRAGQGLSYEQYF.

The chain employs TRBV25-1 and TRBJ2-7, with TRBD1 matching over 9 bases. The CDR3 consists of 15 residues. The V segment lost 6 bases and the J segment 1 base; nucleotides outside the gene matches: 7. The germline gives CDR1 MGHDK, CDR2 SYGVNS. Here the CDR3 DNA reads TGTGCCAGCAGGGAGTCCGGGACAGGGTCCTACGAGCAGTACTTC. It translates to CASRESGTGSYEQYF.